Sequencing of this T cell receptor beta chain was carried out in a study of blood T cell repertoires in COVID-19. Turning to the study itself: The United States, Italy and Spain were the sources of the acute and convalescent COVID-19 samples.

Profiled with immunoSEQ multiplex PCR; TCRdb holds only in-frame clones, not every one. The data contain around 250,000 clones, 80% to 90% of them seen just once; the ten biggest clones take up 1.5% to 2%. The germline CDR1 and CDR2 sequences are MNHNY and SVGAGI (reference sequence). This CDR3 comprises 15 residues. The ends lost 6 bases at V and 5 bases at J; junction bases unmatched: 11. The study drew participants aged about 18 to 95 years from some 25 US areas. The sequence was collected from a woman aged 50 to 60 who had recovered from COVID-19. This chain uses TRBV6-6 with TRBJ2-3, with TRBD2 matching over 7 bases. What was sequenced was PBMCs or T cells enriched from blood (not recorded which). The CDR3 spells CASRTRDYNRDTQYF. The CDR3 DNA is TGTGCCAGCAGAACCCGGGACTACAATCGAGATACGCAGTATTTT.